This is a list of T cell receptor beta chains from one sample in a study of graft-versus-host responses after intestinal transplantation. Clones were read by immunoSEQ multiplex PCR, and TCRdb kept only the in-frame ones, dropping some. The sample contains about 98,000 clones, about 82% of which appear only once. The specimen comprised PBMCs, sampled 255 days after intestinal transplant. These receptors originate from a human patient who received an intestinal transplant, so some T cells may come from the graft donor. Both conserved end residues are part of each CDR3. A D gene is named only where the DNA matches it firmly. Not all rows give a size; the values are once, few, many and, for expanded clones, a class.

TRBV6-1	14	.	TRBJ2-1	.	TGTGCCAGCAGTGAAAAAGGGCTTATCAATGAGCAGTTCTTC	CASSEKGLINEQFF
TRBV6-1	15	.	TRBJ1-2	large	TGTGCCAGCAGTGAAGTGGCAGGGGCCACATATGGCTACACCTTC	CASSEVAGATYGYTF
TRBV6-6	16	TRBD1	TRBJ2-4	.	TGTGCCAGCAGTTCCGGGACAGGGGTAGCCAAAAACATTCAGTACTTC	CASSSGTGVAKNIQYF
TRBV19	15	TRBD1	TRBJ1-1	.	TGTGCCAGTAGTATAACAGGGACAGCGAACACTGAAGCTTTCTTT	CASSITGTANTEAFF
TRBV6-1	16	.	TRBJ2-7	.	TGTGCCAGCAGTGAAGAGGCGGGACGCGGCTCCTACGAGCAGTACTTC	CASSEEAGRGSYEQYF
TRBV9	14	.	TRBJ1-2	.	TGTGCCAGCAGCGTAGAGGAGGGGGACTATGGCTACACCTTC	CASSVEEGDYGYTF
TRBV13	14	TRBD1	TRBJ1-5	medium-sized	TGTGCCAGCAGCTTGGGACAGGGCAATCAGCCCCAGCATTTT	CASSLGQGNQPQHF
TRBV11-2	11	.	TRBJ2-1	.	TGTGCCAGCAGCGTCGGGGGAGAGCAGTTCTTC	CASSVGGEQFF
TRBV15	15	.	TRBJ2-7	.	TGTGCCACCAGCGCTCGAGGTGGCATCGCCTACGAGCAGTACTTC	CATSARGGIAYEQYF
TRBV7-9	16	.	TRBJ1-2	once	TGTGCCAGCAGCTTAGCGGGACGCCCCGTTAACTATGGCTACACCTTC	CASSLAGRPVNYGYTF
TRBV27	16	.	TRBJ1-5	.	TGTGCCAGCAGACGAACCGGGAACATAGGCAATCAGCCCCAGCATTTT	CASRRTGNIGNQPQHF
TRBV19	14	.	TRBJ1-3	.	TGTGCCACCATTGAAGGGAGGTCTGGAAACACCATATATTTT	CATIEGRSGNTIYF
TRBV7-9	11	.	TRBJ1-1	.	TGTGCCAGCAGCGTGGCTACTGAAGCTTTCTTT	CASSVATEAFF
TRBV9	14	TRBD1	TRBJ1-2	.	TGTGCCAGCAGCGTAGGGGGACAGGATTATGGCTACACCTTC	CASSVGGQDYGYTF
TRBV2	16	.	TRBJ1-4	once	TGTGCCAGCAGTGAAGAGCCGATCGGAACTAATGAAAAACTGTTTTTT	CASSEEPIGTNEKLFF
TRBV15	15	TRBD2	TRBJ2-1	.	TGTGCCACCAGCTTTCGCCCCGGGGGGATCGGTGAGCAGTTCTTC	CATSFRPGGIGEQFF
TRBV19	13	.	TRBJ1-1	once	TGTGCCAGTAGTATAGCCAGGGGCACTGAAGCTTTCTTT	CASSIARGTEAFF
TRBV18	13	.	TRBJ2-1	.	TGTGCCACCCCCTCCCCGCGGGACAATGAGCAGTTCTTC	CATPSPRDNEQFF
TRBV27	15	.	TRBJ2-7	.	TGTGCCAGCAGTCCGCACTGGCAGATGGGTGGGGAGCAGTACTTC	CASSPHWQMGGEQYF
TRBV2	16	TRBD1	TRBJ2-3	.	TGTGCCAGCGATTCGTCCCACAGGGGTATTTCAGATACGCAGTATTTT	CASDSSHRGISDTQYF
TRBV11-3	14	.	TRBJ2-3	.	TGTGCCAGCAGCTTTGGTGGGAGATTAGATACGCAGTATTTT	CASSFGGRLDTQYF
TRBV4-3	18	TRBD2	TRBJ2-1	.	TGCGCCAGCAGCCAAGATCCCGAACTAGCGGGGGGGAACAATGAGCAGTTCTTC	CASSQDPELAGGNNEQFF
TRBV7-8	13	.	TRBJ2-7	.	TGTGCCAGCAGCTTTGGGTCCGCCTACGAGCAGTACTTC	CASSFGSAYEQYF
TRBV30	13	TRBD1	TRBJ1-4	once	TGTGCCTTTCCGGGACAGTCTAATGAAAAACTGTTTTTT	CAFPGQSNEKLFF
TRBV19	13	.	TRBJ1-2	few	TGTGCCAGTAGTAGGGGGAGGACCTATGGCTACACCTTC	CASSRGRTYGYTF
TRBV6-5	14	TRBD1	TRBJ1-6	.	TGTGCCAGCAGCCCCGACAGGGCGAATTCACCCCTCCACTTT	CASSPDRANSPLHF
TRBV28	18	.	TRBJ1-1	.	TGTGCCAGCAGCTACACCCCCGATTGGACAGATGTGAACACTGAAGCTTTCTTT	CASSYTPDWTDVNTEAFF
TRBV5-1	16	.	TRBJ1-1	.	TGCGCCAGCAGTCCGGGACTTAGACCTATGAACACTGAAGCTTTCTTT	CASSPGLRPMNTEAFF
TRBV6-6	13	.	TRBJ1-2	once	TGTGCCAGCAGACCTCAGGGAACCTATGGCTACACCTTC	CASRPQGTYGYTF
TRBV6-4	14	TRBD1	TRBJ2-3	.	TGTGCCAGCAGTGACTCGACAGGGCCAGATACGCAGTATTTT	CASSDSTGPDTQYF
TRBV6-1	13	TRBD1	TRBJ2-5	.	TGTGCCAGCAGAAGGGGGCCTAGAGAGACCCAGTACTTC	CASRRGPRETQYF
TRBV5-1	15	.	TRBJ1-6	.	TGCGCCAGCAGCTTGCAGGACCCTGATAATTCACCCCTCCACTTT	CASSLQDPDNSPLHF
TRBV28	19	.	TRBJ1-6	.	TGTGCCAGCAGTTTAAATCCGTTTTCTAGCTGGGATCGAAATTCACCCCTCCACTTT	CASSLNPFSSWDRNSPLHF
TRBV7-6	16	TRBD1	TRBJ2-7	once	TGTGCCAGCAGCTCGACCACCGGACAGGGCGGAAACGAGCAGTACTTC	CASSSTTGQGGNEQYF
TRBV7-9	12	.	TRBJ1-6	.	TGTGCCAGCAGCTTCGAAGGCTCACCCCTCCACTTT	CASSFEGSPLHF
TRBV4-1	13	.	TRBJ2-1	.	TGCGCCAGCAGCCAAAAGGCCAGGGGCGAGCAGTTCTTC	CASSQKARGEQFF
TRBV6-1	16	.	TRBJ2-1	.	TGTGCCAGCAGTGGGATCGAAGGAATGGGACGTCATGAGCAGTTCTTC	CASSGIEGMGRHEQFF
TRBV28	14	.	TRBJ2-1	.	TGTGCCAGCAGTTTAACTCCCCATCGAGATGAGCAGTTCTTC	CASSLTPHRDEQFF